This T cell receptor (beta chain) was recovered during a study of PD-1 blockade in classical Hodgkin lymphoma. The study's findings and limits: Possible causes of repertoire differences, disease activity or prior therapy, remain undefined. Newly diagnosed patients reportedly trailed healthy donors in baseline TCR diversity.

TCRdb keeps only in-frame clones here, not all; method: immunoSEQ multiplex PCR. In the table there are more than 15,000 clones, approximately 82% of which are singletons. Time point denoted: newly diagnosed, previously untreated cHL patient sample. Purified CD4+ T cells were obtained from thawed PBMCs through magnetic negative selection. Untreated, newly diagnosed classical Hodgkin lymphoma PBMCs served for comparison. The CDR3 has 13 residues. Germline values: CDR1 MDHEN, CDR2 SYDVKM. V lost 6 bases and J 7 bases, leaving 16 bases between the germline ends. Regarding this clone: What it recognizes is unknown.

This clonotype was obtained from a human donor with classical Hodgkin lymphoma. Sequences were obtained from CD4+ T cells from blood. This chain connects TRBV28 to TRBJ2-7, with D perhaps matching TRBD1 (6 bases). CDR3 protein: CASSLQGGREQYF. The CDR3 DNA reads as TGTGCCAGCAGCCTACAGGGTGGAAGGGAGCAGTACTTC.